This TCR beta chain was obtained from a study of OX40 agonist ivuxolimab in advanced cancers. Study background: Ivuxolimab is a fully human IgG2 antibody that activates OX40 (CD134). Patients with prior anti-PD-1, anti-PD-L1 or anti-CTLA-4 therapy were eligible; approximately 40% had some. Subjects had a mean age of around 60 years, with a range of 23 to 79; more than 75% were male.

Clones were read by immunoSEQ multiplex PCR, and TCRdb kept only the in-frame ones, dropping some. The table shows about 90,000 clones, with around 85% occurring only once. Germline lookup yields CDR1 SNHLY and CDR2 FYNNEI. The CDR3 contains 13 residues. The trim removed 5 bases at V and 3 bases at J, leaving 3 bases unmatched. This specimen was CD4+ or CD8+ T cells sorted from blood, taken in a trial of the OX40 agonist ivuxolimab. The receptor comes from an adult with an advanced solid tumor such as melanoma, head and neck, liver or kidney cancer. J is TRBJ1-1 and V is TRBV2; 7 positions agree with TRBD1. The CDR3 protein is CASSTRGDTEAFF. The DNA for the CDR3 is TGTGCCAGCAGTACCAGGGGGGACACTGAAGCTTTCTTT.